In its sample, the clone carrying this T cell receptor beta chain was seen many times. Its target is unknown. The CDR3 sequence is 19 residues long. Germline V gene lookup returns CDR1 SEHNR and CDR2 FQNEAQ (reference sequence). V dropped 3 bases and J dropped 3; count of bases not matched to a gene: 15. Assay used: immunoSEQ multiplex PCR; TCRdb lists only in-frame clones, some missing. The sample includes about 7,700 clones, none of them occurring once. The sample is drawn from a study of T cells after posttransplantation cyclophosphamide. Overall study results and limits: Donor-recipient repertoire similarity was low at 1-2 months, rising over year one.

Cyclophosphamide on days +3 and +4 followed busulfan-fludarabine conditioning and a marrow graft. The source is a female patient between 60 and 69 years old who received an allogeneic stem cell transplant from an unrelated donor, was CMV-positive, and had acute GVHD only. Some T cells could come from the graft donor. The V and J genes are TRBV7-9 and TRBJ2-1, with TRBD2 matching over 9 bases. The source was PBMCs, collected 94 days after allogeneic stem cell transplant with posttransplant cyclophosphamide. Here the CDR3 DNA reads TGTGCCAGCAGCTTGGATAGCGGGAGTTCCTCATTTCTCTACAATGAGCAGTTCTTC. It codes for CASSLDSGSSSFLYNEQFF.